These T cell receptor beta chains were read from a single sample in a study of OX40 agonist ivuxolimab in advanced cancers. Some clones are missing from TCRdb's copy, which holds only in-frame ones; the method was immunoSEQ multiplex PCR. The sample holds about 28,000 clones, 75% to 95% seen once. Sample: CD4+ or CD8+ T cells sorted from blood, taken in a trial of the OX40 agonist ivuxolimab. These receptors all come from an adult with an advanced solid tumor such as melanoma, head and neck, liver or kidney cancer. Both conserved end residues are part of each CDR3. The D gene is left open where the match is weak. Not every row has a clone size; where given, it reads once, few, many or a size class.

v_call	j_call	clone_size	d_call	cdr3_nt	cdr3_aa
TRBV30	TRBJ1-6	-	-	TGTGCCTGGGGCAAGGAAAATTCACCCCTCCACTTT	CAWGKENSPLHF
TRBV5-1	TRBJ2-3	-	TRBD1	TGCGCCAGCAGCTTGGCCACAGGGGGGCGGGGCCGGGATACGCAGTATTTT	CASSLATGGRGRDTQYF
TRBV12-5	TRBJ2-2	-	-	TGTGCTAGTGGTTTGGTGCAGGCGGCCGGGGAGCTGTTTTTT	CASGLVQAAGELFF
TRBV7-8	TRBJ1-2	-	TRBD1	TGTGCCAGCAGCGCAGACAGGGGGCGCGGCTATGGCTACACCTTC	CASSADRGRGYGYTF
TRBV5-8	TRBJ2-7	-	-	TGTGCCAGCAGCTTCCTCAGTCCAGGGGCGACCTACGAGCAGTACTTC	CASSFLSPGATYEQYF
TRBV4-1	TRBJ1-4	-	-	TGCGCCAGCAGCCAAGTCAGGGAGACTAATGAAAAACTGTTTTTT	CASSQVRETNEKLFF
TRBV9	TRBJ1-1	-	-	TGTGCCAGCAGCGTAGCGGGGACTGAAGCTTTCTTT	CASSVAGTEAFF
TRBV4-3	TRBJ2-7	-	TRBD2	TGCGCCAGCAGCCAAGAGGGTTCCTTCTTGACTAGCGGGGGCTCCTACGAGCAGTACTTC	CASSQEGSFLTSGGSYEQYF
TRBV7-9	TRBJ2-7	once	TRBD1	TGTGCCGGACAGGGGAACTACGAGCAGTACTTC	CAGQGNYEQYF
TRBV6-6	TRBJ2-7	-	TRBD1	TGTGCCAGCAGTTTTGACAGGGCCCACGAGCAGTACTTC	CASSFDRAHEQYF
TRBV2	TRBJ1-1	-	-	TGTGCCAGCAGTGCTGGACCCGGGTTGTCAACCGCTGAAGCTTTCTTT	CASSAGPGLSTAEAFF
TRBV7-6	TRBJ2-3	-	-	TGTGCCAGCAGCTCTGAACTAGTTACCACAGATACGCAGTATTTT	CASSSELVTTDTQYF
TRBV9	TRBJ2-7	-	-	TGTGCCAGCAGCCACTCGTCGGGACAAAGTTACGAGCAGTACTTC	CASSHSSGQSYEQYF
TRBV6-1	TRBJ1-1	-	-	TGTGCCAGCAGTGATTCGGGAAGTCGCACTGAAGCTTTCTTT	CASSDSGSRTEAFF
TRBV9	TRBJ2-3	-	-	TGTGCCAGCAGCGTCGGTGGAGGCCCAGATACGCAGTATTTT	CASSVGGGPDTQYF